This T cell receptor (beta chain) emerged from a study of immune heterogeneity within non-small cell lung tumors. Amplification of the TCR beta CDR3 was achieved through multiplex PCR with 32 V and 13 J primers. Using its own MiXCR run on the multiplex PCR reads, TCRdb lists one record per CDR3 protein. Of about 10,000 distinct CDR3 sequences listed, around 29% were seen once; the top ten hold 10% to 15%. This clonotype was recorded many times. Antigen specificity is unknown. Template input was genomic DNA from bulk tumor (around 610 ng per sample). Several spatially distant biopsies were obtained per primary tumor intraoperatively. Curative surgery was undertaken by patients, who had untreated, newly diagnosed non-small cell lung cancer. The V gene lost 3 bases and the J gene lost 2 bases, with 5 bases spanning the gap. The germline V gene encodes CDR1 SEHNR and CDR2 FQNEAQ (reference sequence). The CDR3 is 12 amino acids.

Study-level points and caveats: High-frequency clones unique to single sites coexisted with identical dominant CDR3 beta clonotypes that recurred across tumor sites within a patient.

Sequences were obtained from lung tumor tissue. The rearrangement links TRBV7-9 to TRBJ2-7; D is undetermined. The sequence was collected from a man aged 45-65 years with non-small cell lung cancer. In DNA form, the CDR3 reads TGTGCCAGCAGCTTCGGTACCTACGAGCAGTACTTC. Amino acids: CASSFGTYEQYF.